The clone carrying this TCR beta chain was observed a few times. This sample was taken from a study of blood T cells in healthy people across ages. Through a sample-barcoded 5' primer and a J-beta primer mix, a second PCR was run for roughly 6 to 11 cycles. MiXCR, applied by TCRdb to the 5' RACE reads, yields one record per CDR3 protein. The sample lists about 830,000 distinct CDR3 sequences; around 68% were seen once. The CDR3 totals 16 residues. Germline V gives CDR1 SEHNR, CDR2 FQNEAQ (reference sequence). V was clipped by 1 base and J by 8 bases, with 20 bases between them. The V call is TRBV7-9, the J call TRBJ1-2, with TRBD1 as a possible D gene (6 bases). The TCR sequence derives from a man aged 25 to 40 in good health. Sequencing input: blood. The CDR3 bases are TGTGCCAGCAGCTTAGTAGCGGCGGGGGCTTATAACGGCTACACCTTC. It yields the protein CASSLVAAGAYNGYTF.